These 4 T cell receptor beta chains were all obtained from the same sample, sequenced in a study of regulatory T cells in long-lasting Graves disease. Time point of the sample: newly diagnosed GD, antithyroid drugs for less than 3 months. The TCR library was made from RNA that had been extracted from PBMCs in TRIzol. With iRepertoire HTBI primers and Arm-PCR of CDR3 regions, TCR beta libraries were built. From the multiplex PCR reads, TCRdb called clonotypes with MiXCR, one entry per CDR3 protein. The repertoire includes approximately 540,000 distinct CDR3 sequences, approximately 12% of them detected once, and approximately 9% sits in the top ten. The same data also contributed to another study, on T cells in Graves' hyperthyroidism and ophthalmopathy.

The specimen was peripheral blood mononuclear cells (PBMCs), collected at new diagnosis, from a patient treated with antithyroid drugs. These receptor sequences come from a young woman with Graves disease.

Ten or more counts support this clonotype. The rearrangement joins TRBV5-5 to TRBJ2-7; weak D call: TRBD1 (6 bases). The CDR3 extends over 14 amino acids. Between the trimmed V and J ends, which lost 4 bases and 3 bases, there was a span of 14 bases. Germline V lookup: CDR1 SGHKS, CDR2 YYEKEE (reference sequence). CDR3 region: CASSKYGTFYEQYF. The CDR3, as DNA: TGTGCCAGCAGCAAATACGGGACATTCTACGAGCAGTACTTC.

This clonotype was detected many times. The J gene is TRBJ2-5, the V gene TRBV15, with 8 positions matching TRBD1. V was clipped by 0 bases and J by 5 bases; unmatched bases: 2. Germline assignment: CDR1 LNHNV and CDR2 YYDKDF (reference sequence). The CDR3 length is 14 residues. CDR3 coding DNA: TGTGCCACCAGCAGAGACAGGGGGCTGGAGACCCAGTACTTC. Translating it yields CATSRDRGLETQYF.

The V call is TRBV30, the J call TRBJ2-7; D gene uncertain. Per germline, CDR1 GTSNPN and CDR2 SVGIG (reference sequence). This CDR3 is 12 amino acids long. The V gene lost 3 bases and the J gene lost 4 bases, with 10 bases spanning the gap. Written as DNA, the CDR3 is TGTGCCTGGAGCCCCGGGCAGTACGAGCAGTACTTC. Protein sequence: CAWSPGQYEQYF.

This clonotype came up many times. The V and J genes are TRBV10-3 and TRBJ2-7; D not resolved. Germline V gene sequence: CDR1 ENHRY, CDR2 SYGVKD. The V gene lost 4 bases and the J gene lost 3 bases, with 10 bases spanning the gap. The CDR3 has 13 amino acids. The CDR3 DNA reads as TGTGCCATCAGTGGGGATCCACACTACGAGCAGTACTTC. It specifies CAISGDPHYEQYF.